This TCR beta chain comes out of a study of OX40 agonist ivuxolimab in advanced cancers. In this sample, this clone turned up once. Some clones are missing from TCRdb's copy, which holds only in-frame ones; the method was immunoSEQ multiplex PCR. Of approximately 74,000 clones in the sample, roughly 89% were seen once. The J segment lost 4 bases and the V segment lost 2 bases, leaving 8 bases of the junction unmatched. CDR1 and CDR2 (germline): SGHTA, FQGTGA. This CDR3 is 17 amino acids long. The J gene is TRBJ2-1, the V gene TRBV7-3; 10 bases map to TRBD1. Sequences were derived from CD4+ or CD8+ T cells sorted from blood, sampled in a trial of the OX40 agonist ivuxolimab. This receptor was identified in an adult with an advanced solid tumor such as melanoma, head and neck, liver or kidney cancer. CDR3 amino acids: CASSLAPQGQGYNEQFF. CDR3 DNA: TGTGCCAGCAGCTTAGCGCCGCAGGGACAGGGGTACAATGAGCAGTTCTTC.